Below, 7 T cell receptor beta chains from the same sample are listed, as sequenced in a study of T cell clonality in common variable immunodeficiency. TCRdb's copy holds only in-frame clones and misses some; the assay was immunoSEQ multiplex PCR. The sample shows tens of thousands of clones, no singletons; the ten largest hold 1.7%. Sequenced sample: peripheral blood mononuclear cells. These receptors were obtained from a person aged 18 to 75 in good health.

The CDR3 region is CASSALDRGDTGELFF. CDR3 DNA (partial): TGTGCCAGTAGTGCCCTTGACAGGGGGGACACCGGGGAG. The V and J genes are TRBV19 and TRBJ2-2; 9 bases fit TRBD1. The sequenced fragment ends 3 residues before the CDR3 boundary, so the rest is inferred from the germline J gene. The CDR3 totals 16 residues. Germline CDR1 is LNHDA and CDR2 is SQIVND (reference sequence). V lost 5 bases and J lost 3; bases outside the gene matches: 7.

On this clone: Coverage ceases 3 residues before the CDR3 finishes, and the germline J gene fills in the end. The chain recombines TRBV20-1 with TRBJ2-7; the match to TRBD2 covers 11 bases. Germline CDR1 reads DFQATT; CDR2 reads SNEGSKA (reference sequence). V was pared by 2 bases and J by 1 base, with 1 base of the junction left unmatched. CDR3 length: 14 amino acids. The part of the CDR3 DNA that was read is TGCAGTGCTAGACTAGCGGGGGGTTCCTACGAG. It translates to CSARLAGGSYE. The full CDR3 is CSARLAGGSYEQYF.

This clone came up many times. From the germline J gene comes the end of the CDR3, since the read stops 3 residues before it. The V call is TRBV14, the J call TRBJ2-1; D might be TRBD2 (6 bases). Trimming shortened V by 4 bases and J by 2 bases, and 12 bases separated the two germline ends. There are 15 residues in the CDR3. Germline values: CDR1 SGHDN, CDR2 FVKESK. The CDR3 sequence is CASSPRDSPYNEQFF. The CDR3 DNA, read in part, is TGTGCCAGCAGCCCCCGGGACTCCCCCTACAATGAG. The entire variable domain, with the rest obtained from reference TRBV14 and TRBJ2-1, is as follows: EAGVTQFPSHSVIEKGQTVTLRCDPISGHDNLYWYRRVMGKEIKFLLHFVKESKQDESGMPNNRFLAERTGGTYSTLKVQPAELEDSGVYFCASSPRDSPYNEQFFGPGTRLTVL.

This clone was counted many times. Sequencing ends 3 residues short of the CDR3 end; the germline J gene provides the rest. The V call is TRBV4-1, the J call TRBJ2-1, with 12 bases that match TRBD2. Germline CDR1 is MGHRA and CDR2 is YSYEKL. The CDR3 totals 15 residues. After removal of 1 base from V and 6 bases from J, the junction contained 1 base not matched to a gene. CDR3 DNA, as far as it was read: TGCGCCAGCAGCCAAGGGACTAGCGGGGCCAATGAG. Protein product: CASSQGTSGANE. The full CDR3 sequence reads CASSQGTSGANEQFF.

This clone has at least ten counts. The observed sequence ends 3 residues before the CDR3 terminus, with the missing tail filled in from the germline J gene. The V gene is TRBV7-9, the J gene TRBJ2-7, with TRBD1 identical over 7 bases. The CDR3 runs 15 residues. The germline V gene encodes CDR1 SEHNR and CDR2 FQNEAQ (reference sequence). J lost 0 bases, V lost 5 bases, and 7 bases had no gene match. The DNA read from the CDR3 is TGTGCCAGCAGCACGACAGGGAGCAGCTCCTACGAG. It specifies CASSTTGSSSYE. The CDR3 as a whole reads CASSTTGSSSYEQYF.

This clone was seen at least ten times. The read comes to an end 3 residues before the CDR3 does, leaving the germline J gene to fill in the end. This sequence joins TRBV13 and TRBJ2-3, with 7 bases matching TRBD2. CDR1 and CDR2 from the germline V gene are PRHDT and FYEKMQ (reference sequence). With 5 bases clipped from V and 2 bases from J, the junction kept 4 bases outside the gene matches. This CDR3 contains 14 residues. CDR3 sequence reads: CASSPSGATDTQYF. The part of the CDR3 DNA that was read is TGTGCCAGCAGCCCAAGCGGGGCCACAGATACG.

This clone was detected ten times or more. Coverage ceases 3 residues before the CDR3 finishes, and the germline J gene fills in the end. The chain recombines TRBV28 with TRBJ2-1; 8 bases are a match to TRBD1. The V and J ends lost 6 bases and 8 bases, in that order; junction bases with no gene match: 6. The CDR3 covers 13 residues. Germline V gene lookup returns CDR1 MDHEN and CDR2 SYDVKM. CDR3 region: CASSRTGIDEQFF. CDR3 DNA (partial): TGTGCCAGCAGCAGGACAGGGATCGATGAG.